The subject of this entry is one T cell receptor (beta chain). Antigen unknown. Both subsets, CD45RA+ naive and CD45RA-negative memory, were split from the CD4+ cells. V lost 5 bases to trimming and J lost 5 bases, with 22 bases between them. This CDR3 is built from 18 residues. The germline V gene encodes CDR1 SGHVT and CDR2 SQSDAQ. The data are from a study of shared clonotypes between healthy human individuals. General observations from the study: Lower generation probabilities were found for non-shared clonotypes than for those shared by all four donors.

On sorted subsets, replicate PCRs used 200 to 250 ng DNA, or tens of thousands of T cell genomes. Per the original methods: ImmunoSEQ gave junction-only sequences without quality scores, so filtering differed. Sequencing used immunoSEQ multiplex PCR; TCRdb keeps in-frame clones, though not all of them. The DNA gave D and trimming, while V, J and clone size come from that table. The sample holds about 2.5 million clones, 85% to 95% seen once. The V and J genes are TRBV7-4 and TRBJ2-6; D is uncertain. The sequenced sample was naive CD4+ T cells from PBMCs. The subset: CD45RA+ positively selected. This sequence was found in a man aged 18 to 29 in good health. Some clones in this sample may be carry-over from other donors' samples. The CDR3 region is CASSIETSSQSRANVLTF. In DNA form, the CDR3 reads TGTGCCAGCAGCATCGAAACCAGCTCACAAAGTCGGGCCAACGTCCTGACTTTC.